These 6 T cell receptor beta chains share one sample of origin, sequenced in a study of neurological immune-mediated disorders. As to time point: longitudinal time-point 2. Using its own MiXCR run on the 5' RACE reads, TCRdb lists one record per CDR3 protein. Found here are 50,000 or so distinct CDR3 sequences, around 13% of them singletons; the top ten hold 4.5%. What was sequenced was PBMCs. The source of these receptors is a male donor with HTLV-1-associated myelopathy (HAM/TSP).

In this sample, this clonotype turned up many times. The V call is TRBV5-1, the J call TRBJ2-5, with D possibly TRBD1 on 5 matching bases. V was cut by 3 bases and J by 0 bases, with 9 bases left in between. CDR1 and CDR2 from the germline V gene are SGHRS and YFSETQ. This CDR3 comprises 14 residues. The CDR3 is CASSSGKNQETQYF. In DNA, the CDR3 is TGCGCCAGCAGCTCAGGGAAAAACCAAGAGACCCAGTACTTC.

The CDR3 DNA sequence: TGCGCCAGCAGCTTGAGTGGTTACAATGAGCAGTTCTTC. Translation: CASSLSGYNEQFF. V gene TRBV5-1 combines with J gene TRBJ2-1; no clear D gene. Per the germline V gene, CDR1 is SGHRS and CDR2 is YFSETQ. V lost 1 base to trimming and J lost 4 bases, with 6 bases between them. This CDR3 is built from 13 residues.

This clonotype occurred many times. This sequence joins TRBV6-6 and TRBJ1-5; D might be TRBD1 (6 bases). This CDR3 is 15 amino acids long. Trimming removed 6 bases at V and 4 bases at J, with 16 bases between. Per germline, CDR1 MNHNY and CDR2 SVGAGI (reference sequence). The CDR3 nucleotides read TGTGCCAGCAGCTGGGGGCGGGGGGGGAATCAGCCCCAGCATTTT. It yields the protein CASSWGRGGNQPQHF.

This chain connects TRBV27 to TRBJ1-1, with a weak D call TRBD1 (5 bases). The ends were cut back, 7 bases at V and 3 bases at J, with 18 bases in the middle. This CDR3 comprises 15 residues. Germline V gene data show CDR1 as MNHEY and CDR2 as SMNVEV (reference sequence). The CDR3 coding sequence is TGTGCCAGCACCCCTTCCCGGCCAGGGTACACTGAAGCTTTCTTT. Its protein is CASTPSRPGYTEAFF.

In its sample, this clonotype was seen many times. The rearrangement joins TRBV29-1 to TRBJ1-4, with TRBD1 identical over 8 bases. The J segment lost 10 bases and the V segment lost 5 bases, leaving 3 bases of the junction unmatched. CDR3 length equals 11 residues. Germline assignment: CDR1 SQVTM and CDR2 ANQGSEA. This chain's CDR3 is CSVRQGRKLFF. The CDR3, as DNA: TGCAGCGTTAGACAGGGGCGAAAACTGTTTTTT.

This clonotype has ten or more counts. The chain couples TRBV21-1 to TRBJ1-2. TRBV21-1 is flagged as a pseudogene. This CDR3 has 14 residues. Here the CDR3 reads CASSNGSPNYGYTF. In DNA form, the CDR3 reads TGTGCCAGCAGCAACGGCAGTCCTAACTATGGCTACACCTTC.